The present entry profiles one TCR beta chain with its context. Antigen specificity is unknown. V dropped 4 bases and J dropped 8; count of bases not matched to a gene: 4. CDR1 and CDR2 from the germline V gene are SGHAT and FQNNGV. The CDR3 loop spans 14 amino acids. The data derive from a study of Ad26.COV2.S vaccination and SARS-CoV-2 variants. As to treatment: over 15 received Ad26.COV2.S at low or high dose, single or two shots; 5 received placebo; per-sample allocation not given. The study sampled participants on day 63 after the first vaccine or placebo injection. Sequencing used immunoSEQ multiplex PCR; TCRdb keeps in-frame clones, though not all of them. This sample has about 400,000 clones, with 83% found just once. Study-level points and caveats: Substantial breadth was reportedly displayed by spike-specific CD8+ and CD4+ T cell responses after vaccination.

The chain is built from TRBV11-2 and TRBJ1-6; 8 nucleotides match TRBD1. The source was peripheral blood, collected in a trial of Ad26.COV2.S vaccine versus placebo. The receptor's source is a person between 18 and 59 years old who received the Ad26.COV2.S COVID-19 vaccine or a placebo. This CDR3 is CASSSQGGDSPLHF. In DNA, the CDR3 is TGTGCCAGCAGCTCACAGGGGGGGGATTCACCCCTCCACTTT.